These 10 T cell receptor beta chains were sequenced from one sample in a study of cytomegalovirus exposure and HLA in healthy donors. Primers: 60 Vbeta forward and 13 Jbeta reverse. The data were produced by immunoSEQ multiplex PCR, yet TCRdb's version contains in-frame clones alone and is incomplete. The sample carries 75,000 to 90,000 clones, around 10% recorded once. The sequenced sample consisted of PBMCs. The origin of the receptors is a man aged 60-69 years in good health and CMV-seropositive.

In its sample, this clone was seen a few times. The chain uses TRBV15 and TRBJ2-1; perhaps TRBD2 as D (6 bases). Germline V gene lookup returns CDR1 LNHNV and CDR2 YYDKDF (reference sequence). The CDR3 is made up of 17 amino acids. Between the trimmed V and J ends, which lost 3 bases and 0 bases, there was a span of 15 bases. CDR3 in amino acids: CATSRGWDFISYNEQFF. The CDR3 DNA follows: TGTGCCACCAGCAGGGGCTGGGACTTTATCTCCTACAATGAGCAGTTCTTC.

This clone was picked up a small number of times. The chain couples TRBV7-2 to TRBJ1-1, with a tentative D call TRBD1 (5 bases). Germline lookup yields CDR1 SGHTA and CDR2 FQGNSA. Trimming left V 4 bases short and J 1 base short, with 10 bases between. The CDR3 consists of 14 residues. Here the CDR3 reads CASSSARANTEAFF. The CDR3, as DNA: TGTGCCAGCAGCTCCGCCAGGGCGAACACTGAAGCTTTCTTT.

This sequence joins TRBV30 and TRBJ1-4; 9 bases are shared with TRBD1. Losses at the gene ends were 3 bases for V and 8 bases for J; bases not matched to a gene: 4. The CDR3 loop spans 13 amino acids. Germline V CDR1 and CDR2: GTSNPN, SVGIG (reference sequence). The CDR3 loop is CAWSGDRDEKLFF. CDR3 DNA: TGTGCCTGGAGCGGGGACAGGGACGAAAAACTGTTTTTT.

This chain uses TRBV6-5 with TRBJ1-4; weak D call: TRBD1 (6 bases). With 2 bases removed from V and 5 bases from J, the gap between germline ends came to 9 bases. Germline lookup yields CDR1 MNHEY and CDR2 SVGAGI. This CDR3 has 14 amino acids. The CDR3 reads CASSYRGGNEKLFF. Here the CDR3 DNA reads TGTGCCAGCAGTTACAGGGGGGGGAATGAAAAACTGTTTTTT.

The chain employs TRBV19 and TRBJ1-5, with D possibly TRBD1 on 6 matching bases. Trimming took 0 bases from V and 4 from J, leaving 10 bases between them. Germline V gene data show CDR1 as LNHDA and CDR2 as SQIVND (reference sequence). The CDR3 covers 15 residues. This CDR3 is CASSIEGRGNQPQHF. The CDR3 DNA is TGTGCCAGTAGTATAGAGGGAAGGGGGAATCAGCCCCAGCATTTT. Full variable domain (remainder filled in from reference TRBV19 and TRBJ1-5): DGGITQSPKYLFRKEGQNVTLSCEQNLNHDAMYWYRQDPGQGLRLIYYSQIVNDFQKGDIAEGYSVSREKKESFPLTVTSAQKNPTAFYLCASSIEGRGNQPQHFGDGTRLSIL.

The chain has TRBV7-2 and TRBJ2-7, with TRBD2 as a possible D gene (6 bases). This CDR3 comprises 12 residues. V was shortened by 5 bases and J by 3 bases, with 8 bases between the two germline ends. Per the germline V gene, CDR1 is SGHTA and CDR2 is FQGNSA. The CDR3 DNA is TGTGCCAGCAGCCAGACTAGCTACGAGCAGTACTTC. Its translation: CASSQTSYEQYF.

The gene calls are TRBV4-1 and TRBJ1-1; D is perhaps TRBD1 (5 bases). CDR1 and CDR2 from the germline V gene are MGHRA and YSYEKL. V lost 2 bases, J lost 4 bases, and 14 bases lay in between. CDR3 size: 15 residues. CDR3 sequence (DNA): TGCGCCAGCAGCCAAACGCAGGGAGGCGGCACTGAAGCTTTCTTT. This translates into CASSQTQGGGTEAFF.

The V and J genes are TRBV6-1 and TRBJ1-5; 9 bases align to TRBD1. The CDR3 runs 13 residues. After removal of 8 bases from V and 13 bases from J, the junction contained 12 bases not matched to a gene. Per germline, CDR1 MNHNS and CDR2 SASEGT. The DNA for the CDR3 is TGTGCCAGCCGACCGGGACAGGGCCCTAATCAGCATTTT. It is translated as CASRPGQGPNQHF.

This clone was found a few times. The chain combines TRBV4-1 with TRBJ2-3, with 7 bases lining up with TRBD2. Unmatched junction bases numbered 7, after V lost 9 bases and J lost 4 bases. CDR1 and CDR2 (germline): MGHRA, YSYEKL. This CDR3 region has 13 residues. In DNA form, the CDR3 reads TGCGCCAGTTCGGAGCGGGACTCAGATACGCAGTATTTT. Its protein is CASSERDSDTQYF.

V and J are TRBV7-6 and TRBJ1-1; 10 nucleotides align to TRBD1. Germline V lookup: CDR1 SGHVS, CDR2 FNYEAQ. CDR3 size: 15 residues. V gave up 0 bases and J gave up 5 bases; unmatched junction bases: 3. The CDR3 nucleotides are TGTGCCAGCAGCTTAGCTTCGGACAGGGGGACTGAAGCTTTCTTT. Protein: CASSLASDRGTEAFF.